One sample yielded the 20 T cell receptor beta chains listed below, sequenced in a study of T cells in localized non-small cell lung cancer. This table comes from immunoSEQ multiplex PCR, and its TCRdb copy is limited to in-frame clones, with some not included. The table has 100,000 to 150,000 clones, about 89% seen once; the top ten hold approximately 1.7%. The sequencing used peripheral blood, collected before any cancer treatment. The receptors come from a female donor older than 55 with stage I lung adenocarcinoma.

V gene TRBV11-1 combines with J gene TRBJ2-7, with 7 bases lining up with TRBD1. After removal of 1 base from V and 4 bases from J, the junction contained 7 bases not matched to a gene. Germline V gene data show CDR1 as SGHAT and CDR2 as FQDESV (reference sequence). CDR3 size: 15 residues. DNA for the CDR3: TGTGCCAGCAGCTTAGACGGGCAGGGGGTTTACGAGCAGTACTTC. Amino acids: CASSLDGQGVYEQYF.

V gene TRBV5-1 combines with J gene TRBJ1-5; perhaps TRBD1 as D (5 bases). V gave up 0 bases and J gave up 8 bases, with 9 bases separating them. The germline gives CDR1 SGHRS, CDR2 YFSETQ. CDR3 length equals 13 residues. This CDR3 is CASSLAGGEPQHF. The CDR3 DNA reads TGCGCCAGCAGCTTGGCCGGAGGGGAGCCCCAGCATTTT.

The CDR3 DNA reads TGTGCCCACAGGGGGCAGAGCACAGATACGCAGTATTTT. Translation gives CAHRGQSTDTQYF. This chain connects TRBV28 to TRBJ2-3; 9 nucleotides match TRBD1. Germline values: CDR1 MDHEN, CDR2 SYDVKM. V lost 11 bases to trimming and J lost 0 bases; unmatched junction nucleotides: 3. The CDR3 loop spans 13 amino acids.

The genes are TRBV29-1 and TRBJ2-7, with D possibly matching TRBD1 (5 bases). V gave up 4 bases and J gave up 1 base, with 11 bases separating them. This CDR3 is 13 amino acids long. Germline values: CDR1 SQVTM, CDR2 ANQGSEA. The chain's CDR3 is CSVAPGLSYEQYF. CDR3 nucleotide sequence: TGCAGCGTTGCACCAGGGTTATCCTACGAGCAGTACTTC.

The rearrangement joins TRBV7-3 to TRBJ2-1; D perhaps matches TRBD1 (6 bases). CDR1 is SGHTA and CDR2 is FQGTGA in the germline V gene. V lost 0 bases, J lost 2 bases, and 11 bases lay in between. This CDR3 is built from 16 residues. The CDR3 coding sequence is TGTGCCAGCAGCTTAACTGACAGGTTTCCCTACAATGAGCAGTTCTTC. It encodes CASSLTDRFPYNEQFF.

J is TRBJ2-3 and V is TRBV11-1, with TRBD2 identical over 7 bases. This CDR3 is built from 15 residues. CDR1 and CDR2 from the germline V gene are SGHAT and FQDESV (reference sequence). The ends lost 2 bases at V and 6 bases at J; junction bases unmatched: 8. This chain's CDR3 is CASSLLGRGSDTQYF. CDR3 nucleotides: TGTGCCAGCAGCTTACTAGGGCGCGGGAGTGATACGCAGTATTTT.

The rearrangement links TRBV4-2 to TRBJ1-3; tentative D call: TRBD1 (5 bases). Germline V gene data show CDR1 as LGHNA and CDR2 as YNFKEQ. V was shortened by 4 bases and J by 0 bases, with 7 bases between the two germline ends. The CDR3 is 14 amino acids. Here the CDR3 DNA reads TGTGCCAGCAGCCTCGGGACCTCTGGAAACACCATATATTTT. It encodes CASSLGTSGNTIYF.

This clone was detected a few times. The V and J genes are TRBV29-1 and TRBJ1-1; maybe TRBD1 (6 bases). The CDR3 runs to 12 residues. Germline V lookup: CDR1 SQVTM, CDR2 ANQGSEA. With 7 bases removed from V and 4 bases from J, the gap between germline ends came to 13 bases. CDR3 DNA sequence: TGCAGCGAAGGTACAGGGATCACTGAAGCTTTCTTT. Its translation is CSEGTGITEAFF.

This chain links TRBV28 with TRBJ2-1, with TRBD2 identical over 8 bases. Trimming took 5 bases from V and 7 from J; bases not matched to a gene: 7. The CDR3 runs to 14 residues. Germline V gene data show CDR1 as MDHEN and CDR2 as SYDVKM. CDR3: CASSLSGGPNEQFF. For the CDR3, the DNA is TGTGCCAGCAGTCTTTCGGGAGGGCCGAATGAGCAGTTCTTC. Full variable domain (outside the CDR3, taken from reference TRBV28 and TRBJ2-1): DVKVTQSSRYLVKRTGEKVFLECVQDMDHENMFWYRQDPGLGLRLIYFSYDVKMKEKGDIPEGYSVSREKKERFSLILESASTNQTSMYLCASSLSGGPNEQFFGPGTRLTVL.

V usage is TRBV6-5 and J usage is TRBJ2-1, with D perhaps matching TRBD1 (5 bases). This CDR3 comprises 14 residues. The germline gives CDR1 MNHEY, CDR2 SVGAGI. V dropped 4 bases and J dropped 7 bases, with 14 bases sitting between them. The chain's CDR3 is CASSSGQVQNEQFF. CDR3 nucleotide sequence: TGTGCCAGCAGTTCAGGGCAGGTCCAGAATGAGCAGTTCTTC.

The chain couples TRBV28 to TRBJ2-1; D remains ambiguous. Trimming shortened V by 6 bases and J by 5 bases, and 14 bases separated the two germline ends. The CDR3 is 14 residues long. Looked up from germline, CDR1 is MDHEN and CDR2 is SYDVKM. The CDR3 DNA reads as TGTGCCAGCAGCCAGGAGACCGGGCACAATGAGCAGTTCTTC. Translated: CASSQETGHNEQFF.

The gene calls are TRBV18 and TRBJ2-7, with D possibly TRBD2 on 6 matching bases. Germline loops: CDR1 KGHSH, CDR2 LQKENI. The CDR3 runs to 15 residues. The V gene lost 1 base and the J gene lost 5 bases, with 15 bases spanning the gap. The CDR3 sequence is CASSPLVLSGDEQYF. CDR3 in DNA: TGTGCCAGCTCACCACTTGTATTGTCGGGGGACGAGCAGTACTTC.

The CDR3 loop is CASSLGRGTDTQYF. The CDR3 DNA reads as TGTGCCAGCAGCTTGGGCCGCGGCACAGATACGCAGTATTTT. The chain is built from TRBV5-5 and TRBJ2-3, with no clear D. The length of the CDR3 is 14 residues. Germline loops: CDR1 SGHKS, CDR2 YYEKEE (reference sequence). Trimming took off 0 bases at V and 1 base at J, with 6 bases between the two ends.

This chain uses TRBV29-1 with TRBJ2-1; D is unclear. V was trimmed by 4 bases and J by 6 bases, leaving 13 bases between them. The CDR3 is 13 amino acids. Germline V lookup: CDR1 SQVTM, CDR2 ANQGSEA. The CDR3 sequence: CSVGDVIFNEQFF. The CDR3 nucleotides are TGCAGCGTTGGGGATGTCATCTTCAATGAGCAGTTCTTC.

The CDR3, as DNA: TGTGCCAGCAGCTTAGGTCTAGCGGGCCTAGAGACCCAGTACTTC. As protein: CASSLGLAGLETQYF. The J gene is TRBJ2-5, the V gene TRBV11-2; 8 bases align to TRBD2. V shed 1 base and J 4 bases; nucleotides not matched to a gene: 5. This CDR3 has 15 residues. Looked up from germline, CDR1 is SGHAT and CDR2 is FQNNGV.

This rearrangement joins TRBV27 to TRBJ2-7; D is ambiguous. Trimming cost V 5 bases and J 0 bases, with 2 bases left between them. This CDR3 has 11 residues. CDR1 is MNHEY and CDR2 is SMNVEV in the germline V gene (reference sequence). Here the CDR3 reads CASSHSYEQYF. The CDR3 nucleotides read TGTGCCAGCAGTCACTCCTACGAGCAGTACTTC.

V and J are TRBV25-1 and TRBJ1-3; tentatively, D is TRBD1 (5 bases). Germline CDR1 reads MGHDK; CDR2 reads SYGVNS. This CDR3 is 15 amino acids long. V lost 1 base and J lost 5, with 12 bases in between. The CDR3 reads CASSEFAQGRNTIYF. CDR3 sequence (DNA): TGTGCCAGCAGTGAATTCGCTCAGGGCAGAAACACCATATATTTT.

This clone was detected a few times. V gene TRBV6-5 combines with J gene TRBJ2-2; D is uncertain. The CDR3 has 14 residues. V was clipped by 5 bases and J by 6 bases, with 13 bases between them. Looked up from germline, CDR1 is MNHEY and CDR2 is SVGAGI. The DNA of the CDR3 is TGTGCCAGCAGTGGGTCCAACTCCCCCGGGGAGCTGTTTTTT. Its protein product is CASSGSNSPGELFF.

CDR3 sequence: CASSFPGLAGVSEQYF. Here the CDR3 DNA reads TGTGCCAGCAGCTTCCCCGGTCTAGCGGGAGTATCCGAGCAGTACTTC. The chain carries TRBV5-6 and TRBJ2-7, with 10 bases lining up with TRBD2. J lost 6 bases, V lost 2 bases, and 11 bases had no gene match. Germline assignment: CDR1 SGHDT and CDR2 YYEEEE. The CDR3 covers 16 residues.

This chain connects TRBV5-6 to TRBJ2-1, with unresolved D. The CDR3 covers 13 residues. Germline V gene lookup returns CDR1 SGHDT and CDR2 YYEEEE. Trimming cost V 2 bases and J 7 bases, with 10 bases left between them. This chain's CDR3 is CASSLASSNEQFF. CDR3 in DNA: TGTGCCAGCAGCTTAGCTAGTTCGAATGAGCAGTTCTTC.